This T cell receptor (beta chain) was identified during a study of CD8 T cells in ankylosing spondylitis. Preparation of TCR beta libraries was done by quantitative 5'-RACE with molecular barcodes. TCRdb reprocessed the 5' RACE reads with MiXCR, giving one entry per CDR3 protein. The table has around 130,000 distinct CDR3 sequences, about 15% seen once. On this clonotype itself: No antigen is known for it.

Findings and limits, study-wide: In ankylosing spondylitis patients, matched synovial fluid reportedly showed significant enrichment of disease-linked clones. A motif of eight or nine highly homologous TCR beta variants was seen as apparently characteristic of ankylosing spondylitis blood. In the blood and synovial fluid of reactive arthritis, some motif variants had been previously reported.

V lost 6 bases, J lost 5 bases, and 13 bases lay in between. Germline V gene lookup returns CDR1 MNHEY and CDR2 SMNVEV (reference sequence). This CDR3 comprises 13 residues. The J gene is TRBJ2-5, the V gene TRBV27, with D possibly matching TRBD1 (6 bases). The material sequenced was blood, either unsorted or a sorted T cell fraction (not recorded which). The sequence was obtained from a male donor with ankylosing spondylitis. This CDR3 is CASSRQEEETQYF. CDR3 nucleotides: TGTGCCAGCAGCAGACAGGAGGAGGAGACCCAGTACTTC.